This T cell receptor (beta chain) derives from a study of blood T cell repertoires in COVID-19. Study summary: Acute and convalescent COVID-19 samples came from the United States, Italy and Spain. T cells, B-cell-depleted T cells, or PBMCs supplied cDNA or gDNA.

In the original processing: Amplification with reference gene primers provided the estimates of nucleated cell counts. Sequencing was performed with immunoSEQ multiplex PCR; in TCRdb, only in-frame clones are kept and a portion is missing. D and trimming come from the DNA, and the V and J calls and clone size come from that table. The data contain a few hundred thousand clones, about 82% of them seen just once; the ten biggest clones take up about 12%. The CDR3 consists of 16 residues. Germline CDR1 MNHEY, CDR2 SVGAGI. Trimming stripped 0 bases from V and 6 bases from J, with 17 bases between. This TCR was sampled from a man older than 75 with acute or convalescent COVID-19. The sequenced material came from peripheral blood. The chain recombines TRBV6-5 with TRBJ1-1, with D perhaps matching TRBD1 (5 bases). This chain's CDR3 is CASSYSPWGGIAEAFF. The CDR3 DNA is TGTGCCAGCAGTTACTCCCCCTGGGGGGGTATAGCTGAAGCTTTCTTT.